This TCR beta chain was obtained from a study of blood T cell repertoires in COVID-19. Across the study: PBMCs, B-cell-depleted T cells, or T cells were the source of the cDNA or gDNA that made up the material.

V lost 7 bases to trimming and J lost 3 bases, with 12 bases between them. The CDR3 contains 13 residues. Looked up from germline, CDR1 is MDHEN and CDR2 is SYDVKM. Enrollment of patients from Seattle took place during active infection, with longitudinal follow-up. Measured with immunoSEQ multiplex PCR; TCRdb has only the in-frame clones, and not every one. The sample has under 350,000 clones, 80% to 95% seen once. The sequence was collected from a woman younger than 45 with COVID-19, enrolled during active disease. The chain has TRBV28 and TRBJ1-2; TRBD1 might be the D (5 bases). Sequencing was done on a sample of peripheral blood. DNA for the CDR3: TGTGCCAGCATGTCTGGGGGGGACTATGGCTACACCTTC. Its protein is CASMSGGDYGYTF.